Below, 2 T cell receptor beta chains from the same sample are listed, as sequenced in a study of shared clonotypes between healthy human individuals. Libraries were prepared by immunoSEQ multiplex PCR; TCRdb keeps only in-frame clonotypes and omits some of them. The data contain roughly 770,000 clones, about 96% of them seen just once; the ten biggest clones take up approximately 0.2%. It was CD45RO-negative cells, positively selected for CCR7, that made up naive CD8 cells, with terminally differentiated effector memory CD45RA+ cells excluded. The sequenced material came from naive CD8+ T cells sorted from blood. These TCRs come from a man aged 25-45 years in good health.

The chain employs TRBV6-1 and TRBJ2-3; 9 positions match TRBD2. V shed 6 bases and J 1 base; nucleotides not matched to a gene: 5. CDR1 is MNHNS, CDR2 SASEGT, per germline. The CDR3 sequence is 15 residues long. Here the CDR3 DNA reads TGTGCCAGCAGCGTTAGCGGGAGCCGCACAGATACGCAGTATTTT. This encodes CASSVSGSRTDTQYF.

This clone was counted a single time. The rearrangement uses TRBV4-3 and TRBJ2-3; 7 positions match TRBD1. The CDR3 has 15 residues. The J segment lost 5 bases and the V segment lost 1 base, leaving 6 bases of the junction unmatched. Per germline, CDR1 LGHNA and CDR2 YSLEER. CDR3 coding DNA: TGCGCCAGCAGCCAAGTAGACAGGGCCGGAGATACGCAGTATTTT. As protein: CASSQVDRAGDTQYF.